One sample yielded the 21 T cell receptor beta chains listed below, sequenced in a study of T cell responses to AZD1222 COVID-19 vaccine. Sequencing used immunoSEQ multiplex PCR; TCRdb keeps in-frame clones, though not all of them. The data hold around 140,000 clones, with approximately 86% observed a single time. The sequences come from peripheral blood, collected 28 days after the second dose of the MenACWY control vaccine. Source of these receptors: an adult who received the MenACWY meningococcal vaccine as a control.

The rearrangement uses TRBV30 and TRBJ2-6; the D gene is possibly TRBD2 (6 bases). V lost 4 bases and J lost 4, with 11 bases in between. Germline-derived CDR1 and CDR2 are GTSNPN and SVGIG (reference sequence). The CDR3 covers 14 residues. The CDR3 DNA sequence: TGTGCCTGGACAGCGGGCTCGGGGGCCAACGTCCTGACTTTC. This codes for CAWTAGSGANVLTF.

The J gene is TRBJ2-1, the V gene TRBV11-1; perhaps D is TRBD1 or TRBD2 (5 bases each). CDR3 length: 16 residues. Germline-derived CDR1 and CDR2 are SGHAT and FQDESV (reference sequence). V lost 3 bases and J 2 bases, leaving 14 bases between the germline ends. The CDR3 loop is CASSFSGPGTYNEQFF. CDR3 nucleotides: TGTGCCAGCAGCTTCTCGGGACCAGGGACCTACAATGAGCAGTTCTTC. Using reference TRBV11-1 and TRBJ2-1 for the parts outside the CDR3, the full variable domain is EAEVAQSPRYKITEKSQAVAFWCDPISGHATLYWYRQILGQGPELLVQFQDESVVDDSQLPKDRFSAERLKGVDSTLKIQPAELGDSAMYLCASSFSGPGTYNEQFFGPGTRLTVL.

The table lists this clone with a few counts. This chain connects TRBV28 to TRBJ2-7; D gene ambiguous. From germline, CDR1 is MDHEN and CDR2 SYDVKM. CDR3 length: 13 amino acids. V shed 9 bases and J shed 2 bases, with 14 bases lying between them. CDR3 bases: TGTGCCAGTCGCTGGGCTTCTACCTACGAGCAGTACTTC. It is translated as CASRWASTYEQYF. Full variable domain (remainder filled in from reference TRBV28 and TRBJ2-7): DVKVTQSSRYLVKRTGEKVFLECVQDMDHENMFWYRQDPGLGLRLIYFSYDVKMKEKGDIPEGYSVSREKKERFSLILESASTNQTSMYLCASRWASTYEQYFGPGTRLTVT.

The chain combines TRBV7-2 with TRBJ2-3, with 11 nucleotides matching TRBD2. V lost 5 bases, J lost 2 bases, and 6 bases stayed unmatched. CDR3 length equals 16 residues. Germline CDR1 SGHTA, CDR2 FQGNSA. CDR3 residues: CASSQALAGVTDTQYF. Here the CDR3 DNA reads TGTGCCAGCAGCCAAGCACTAGCGGGAGTCACAGATACGCAGTATTTT.

The chain combines TRBV28 with TRBJ2-5; 7 bases are shared with TRBD2. The V gene's germline CDR1 is MDHEN and CDR2 SYDVKM. J lost 5 bases, V lost 3 bases, and 9 bases had no gene match. The CDR3 is 15 residues long. The CDR3: CASSFPSGAFETQYF. In nucleotides, the CDR3 is TGTGCCAGCAGTTTCCCTAGCGGAGCCTTCGAGACCCAGTACTTC.

This chain connects TRBV6-4 to TRBJ2-3, with 10 bases matching TRBD2. The V gene's germline CDR1 is MRHNA and CDR2 SNTAGT. Trimming removed 5 bases from V and 2 bases from J; junction bases left unmatched: 4. The CDR3 runs to 15 residues. The CDR3 reads CASSFGLAATDTQYF. The CDR3 region has the DNA TGTGCCAGCAGTTTCGGACTAGCGGCCACAGATACGCAGTATTTT.

This rearrangement joins TRBV30 to TRBJ1-2; tentatively, D is TRBD1 (5 bases). Germline CDR1 and CDR2: GTSNPN and SVGIG (reference sequence). Trimming took off 0 bases at V and 0 bases at J, with 11 bases between the two ends. The CDR3 runs to 15 residues. CDR3 sequence reads: CAWSVLLGANYGYTF. DNA for the CDR3: TGTGCCTGGAGTGTACTTTTGGGGGCTAACTATGGCTACACCTTC. Using reference TRBV30 and TRBJ1-2 for the parts outside the CDR3, the full variable domain is SQTIHQWPATLVQPVGSPLSLECTVEGTSNPNLYWYRQAAGRGLQLLFYSVGIGQISSEVPQNLSASRPQDRQFILSSKKLLLSDSGFYLCAWSVLLGANYGYTFGSGTRLTVV.

This clone was seen only once. Other DNA sequences in the same sample also yield this CDR3. This rearrangement joins TRBV9 to TRBJ1-1; tentative D call: TRBD1 (5 bases). The CDR3 has 14 amino acids. Trimming removed 0 bases from V and 1 base from J, with 7 bases in between. From germline, CDR1 is SGDLS and CDR2 YYNGEE. The CDR3 here is CASSVDQGNTEAFF. In DNA form, the CDR3 reads TGTGCCAGCAGCGTAGACCAGGGGAACACTGAAGCTTTCTTT.

The chain links TRBV10-3 to TRBJ2-7; 7 positions match TRBD1. J gave up 6 bases and V 7 bases, and 18 bases lay outside the gene matches. CDR3 length equals 16 residues. CDR1 ENHRY and CDR2 SYGVKD come from the germline V gene. CDR3 sequence (DNA): TGTGCCATCACCTCCTCTACGACAGGGACGTGGAGCGAGCAGTACTTC. Protein sequence: CAITSSTTGTWSEQYF.

The V call is TRBV2, the J call TRBJ1-5; the D gene is possibly TRBD1 (5 bases). V was pared by 6 bases and J by 6 bases, with 21 bases between. The CDR3 is made up of 16 amino acids. The germline CDR1 and CDR2 sequences are SNHLY and FYNNEI. CDR3 DNA: TGTGCCAGCAGCCTAAGGGGCAGGGAATCGATTCAGCCCCAGCATTTT. Translated, it gives CASSLRGRESIQPQHF.

The genes are TRBV19 and TRBJ2-5; D is possibly TRBD1 or TRBD2 (5 bases each). Germline V gene lookup returns CDR1 LNHDA and CDR2 SQIVND (reference sequence). This CDR3 is built from 15 residues. With 0 bases removed from V and 1 base from J, the gap between germline ends came to 9 bases. CDR3: CASSIDPGAQETQYF. The CDR3 bases are TGTGCCAGTAGTATAGATCCCGGGGCCCAAGAGACCCAGTACTTC.

CDR3 in amino acids: CASSYGGVGANVLTF. The CDR3 nucleotides are TGTGCCAGCAGTTACGGGGGAGTGGGGGCCAACGTCCTGACTTTC. The chain combines TRBV6-2 or TRBV6-3 with TRBJ2-6; D might be TRBD1 or TRBD2, each matching 5 bases. This CDR3 contains 15 residues. V was cut by 2 bases and J by 4 bases, with 9 bases left in between. Looked up from germline, CDR1 is MNHEY and CDR2 is SVGEGT.

This clone appeared a few times. The chain employs TRBV9 and TRBJ2-1; D possibly corresponds to TRBD2 (6 bases). This CDR3 contains 14 residues. Trimming pared 3 bases from V and 10 bases from J, leaving 17 bases between. Per germline, CDR1 SGDLS and CDR2 YYNGEE. In DNA, the CDR3 is TGTGCCAGCAGCGCCCGGGACTTCCCATGGGAGCAGTTCTTC. Protein: CASSARDFPWEQFF.

The chain combines TRBV27 with TRBJ1-2; 7 bases are shared with TRBD1. The CDR3 totals 13 residues. Germline CDR1 MNHEY, CDR2 SMNVEV (reference sequence). The V and J ends lost 2 bases and 5 bases, in that order; junction bases with no gene match: 2. The CDR3 here is CASSLSRGYGYTF. The CDR3 nucleotides read TGTGCCAGCAGTTTAAGCAGGGGGTATGGCTACACCTTC.

The chain carries TRBV6-5 and TRBJ1-6, with no clear D. Germline CDR1 and CDR2: MNHEY and SVGAGI. CDR3 length equals 14 residues. Trimming cost V 6 bases and J 8 bases, with 14 bases left between them. As DNA, the CDR3 is TGTGCCAGCAGCCTAAGGAAATGGGATTCACCCCTCCACTTT. Protein product: CASSLRKWDSPLHF.

This clone was counted a few times. The chain is built from TRBV28 and TRBJ1-6; D is undetermined. Germline lookup yields CDR1 MDHEN and CDR2 SYDVKM. V lost 2 bases and J 7 bases, leaving 9 bases between the germline ends. The CDR3 runs 14 residues. The CDR3 nucleotides read TGTGCCAGCAGTTTACGGGCGGCCAATTCACCCCTCCACTTT. Translated, it gives CASSLRAANSPLHF.

The chain combines TRBV2 with TRBJ2-3, with TRBD1 as a possible D gene (8 bases). With 4 bases removed from V and 9 bases from J, the gap between germline ends came to 17 bases. The CDR3 sequence is 14 residues long. Germline CDR1 and CDR2: SNHLY and FYNNEI. CDR3 DNA: TGTGCCAGCAGTGGTCACAGGGGGGGTCAAACGCAGTATTTT. As protein: CASSGHRGGQTQYF.

This chain uses TRBV30 with TRBJ1-1; D may be TRBD1 (5 bases). The CDR3 is 13 amino acids. With 4 bases removed from V and 4 bases from J, the gap between germline ends came to 13 bases. CDR1 GTSNPN and CDR2 SVGIG come from the germline V gene (reference sequence). In nucleotides, the CDR3 is TGTGCCTGGACTCCGACAAGGGGCACTGAAGCTTTCTTT. It encodes CAWTPTRGTEAFF.

The rearrangement joins TRBV7-8 to TRBJ2-7; D may be TRBD1 (6 bases). Deletions cut 6 bases from V and 2 bases from J, with 14 bases between. The CDR3 loop spans 14 amino acids. The germline V gene encodes CDR1 SGHVS and CDR2 FQNEAQ. The CDR3 region has the DNA TGTGCCAGCAGTACAAACCGGGACACCTACGAGCAGTACTTC. Translating it yields CASSTNRDTYEQYF. Based on the CDR3 plus reference TRBV7-8 and TRBJ2-7, the full variable domain is GAGVSQSPRYKVAKRGQDVALRCDPISGHVSLFWYQQALGQGPEFLTYFQNEAQLDKSGLPSDRFFAERPEGSVSTLKIQRTQQEDSAVYLCASSTNRDTYEQYFGPGTRLTVT.

This chain connects TRBV18 to TRBJ1-3; TRBD1 matches at 12 bases. CDR1 is KGHSH and CDR2 is LQKENI in the germline V gene. The length of the CDR3 is 18 residues. With V trimmed by 3 bases and J by 0 bases, 6 bases remained unmatched. The chain's CDR3 is CASSPGTGGASSGNTIYF. The CDR3 DNA follows: TGTGCCAGCTCACCGGGGACAGGGGGCGCCTCCTCTGGAAACACCATATATTTT. The entire variable domain, with the rest obtained from reference TRBV18 and TRBJ1-3, is as follows: NAGVMQNPRHLVRRRGQEARLRCSPMKGHSHVYWYRQLPEEGLKFMVYLQKENIIDESGMPKERFSAEFPKEGPSILRIQQVVRGDSAAYFCASSPGTGGASSGNTIYFGEGSWLTVV.

The chain has TRBV10-3 and TRBJ2-1, with 7 bases identical to TRBD1. V was pared by 6 bases and J by 8 bases, with 7 bases of the junction left unmatched. Germline V lookup: CDR1 ENHRY, CDR2 SYGVKD. This CDR3 has 13 residues. The CDR3 spells CAIRGTAVDEQFF. The CDR3 region has the DNA TGTGCCATCAGAGGGACAGCCGTTGATGAGCAGTTCTTC.